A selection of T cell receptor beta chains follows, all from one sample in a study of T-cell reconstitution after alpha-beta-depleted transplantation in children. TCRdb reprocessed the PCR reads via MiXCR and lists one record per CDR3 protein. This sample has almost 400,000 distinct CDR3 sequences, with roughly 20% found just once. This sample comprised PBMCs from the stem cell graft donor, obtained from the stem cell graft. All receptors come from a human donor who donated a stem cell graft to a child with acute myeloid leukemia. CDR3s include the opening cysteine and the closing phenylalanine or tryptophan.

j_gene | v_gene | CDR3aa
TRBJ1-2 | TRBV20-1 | CSASKGQIENYGYTF
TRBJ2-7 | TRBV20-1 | CSARRQGARYEQYF
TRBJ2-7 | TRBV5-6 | CASSFEYVSSYEQYF
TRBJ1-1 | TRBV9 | CASSVVEANTEAFF
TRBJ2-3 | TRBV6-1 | CASSPLAGGREDTQYF
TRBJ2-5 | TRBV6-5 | CASSYTNFEETQYF
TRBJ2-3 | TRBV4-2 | CASSQPLASGGKTQYF
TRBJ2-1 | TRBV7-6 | CASSSGLQFGNEQFF
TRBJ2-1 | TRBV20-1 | CSAAYAERESLGEQFF
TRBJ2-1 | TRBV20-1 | CSAPQLGSEQFF
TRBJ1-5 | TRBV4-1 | CASSQTLDQPQHF
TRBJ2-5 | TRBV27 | CASSLLAGLETQYF
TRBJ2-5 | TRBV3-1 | CASSLQGWGETQYF
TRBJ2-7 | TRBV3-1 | CASSHAYREDYEQYF
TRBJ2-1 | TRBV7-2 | CASSIETGGLSAQFF
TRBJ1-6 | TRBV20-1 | CSARDRAHPWNSPLHF
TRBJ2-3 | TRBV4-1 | CASSQDGRITDTQYF